These 4 T cell receptor beta chains originate from one sample sequenced in a study of T-cell reconstitution after alpha-beta-depleted transplantation in children (dated by TCRdb to 2016 to 2017). The treatment or condition tag for this specimen amounts to: allogeneic hematopoietic cell transplantation with graft depleted of TCRalphabeta T cells and CD19 B cells. The receptor library was made with PCR. TCRdb records Illumina HiSeq 2500 as the sequencer. TCR library preparation used molecular barcoding, with unique molecular identifiers applied to normalize quantification of the TCRbeta repertoire. The raw public data were reprocessed by TCRdb itself: fastp quality trimming at Q25, MiXCR clonotype calling, in-frame beta chains only. Entries are consolidated by CDR3 protein sequence, retaining the most common genes and DNA. The sample includes 200,000 or so distinct CDR3 sequences, with around 5.9% observed a single time. Just over 4.5% of the sample lies in the top ten.

The source was PBMCs, collected before TCRalphabeta/CD19-depleted stem cell transplant. These receptors were obtained from a girl less than two years old with combined immunodeficiency, due to receive a stem cell transplant.

This clonotype showed up many times. The J gene is TRBJ1-1, the V gene TRBV24-1; D may be TRBD1 (6 bases). Trimming shortened V by 7 bases and J by 1 base, and 9 bases separated the two germline ends. Germline lookup yields CDR1 KGHDR and CDR2 SFDVKD. The CDR3 covers 13 residues. The CDR3 sequence: CATRGHANTEAFF. The DNA of the CDR3 is TGTGCCACCAGGGGACATGCGAACACTGAAGCTTTCTTT.

This clonotype appeared many times. The V gene is TRBV3-1, the J gene TRBJ2-2; a possible D gene is TRBD1 (5 bases). The V end was cut by 0 bases, the J end by 9 bases, with 17 bases between. This CDR3 region has 16 residues. CDR1 and CDR2 (germline): LGHDT, YNNKEL (reference sequence). CDR3 sequence: CASSQDLTGIARELFF. In nucleotides, the CDR3 is TGTGCCAGCAGCCAAGATCTAACAGGTATCGCGCGGGAGCTGTTTTTT.

This clonotype was counted ten times or more. This chain links TRBV11-1 with TRBJ2-5, with 9 bases that match TRBD2. The CDR3 extends over 20 amino acids. CDR1 SGHAT and CDR2 FQDESV come from the germline V gene (reference sequence). The V and J ends lost 2 bases and 5 bases, in that order; junction bases with no gene match: 21. The CDR3, as DNA: TGTGCCAGCAGCTTAAACCCTTTTTACGATGTGACTAGCGGAAGGGAGACCCAGTACTTC. Translated: CASSLNPFYDVTSGRETQYF.

This rearrangement joins TRBV7-2 to TRBJ2-7; D might be TRBD1 (5 bases). The V gene's germline CDR1 is SGHTA and CDR2 FQGNSA. The CDR3 consists of 16 residues. Trimming pared 1 base from V and 2 bases from J, leaving 15 bases between. CDR3 DNA: TGTGCCAGCAGCTTAGTAGGACAATATTCCACCTACGAGCAGTACTTC. It is translated as CASSLVGQYSTYEQYF.